The rows below give T cell receptor beta chains drawn from one sample of a study of TIL therapy for anti-PD-1-resistant metastatic lung cancer. Sequenced by immunoSEQ multiplex PCR; TCRdb stores in-frame clones only, minus some. This sample has 55,000 to 65,000 clones; more than 60% occur once, and the top ten carry around 1.9%. This material consisted of blood, taken at baseline. The receptors come from a person between 25 and 79 years old with non-small cell lung cancer. CDR3s include the opening cysteine and the closing phenylalanine or tryptophan. Clone size appears in some rows only: once, few, many, or a class for an expanded clone.

CDR3 protein: CASSSTNTGELFF; J gene: TRBJ2-2; V gene: TRBV11-2; clone size: .
CDR3 protein: CASSLSGLSYNEQFF; J gene: TRBJ2-1; V gene: TRBV5-1; clone size: .
CDR3 protein: CASSLAGESSYNSPLHF; J gene: TRBJ1-6; V gene: TRBV5-6; clone size: .
CDR3 protein: CASSLANDVGTDTQYF; J gene: TRBJ2-3; V gene: TRBV5-1; clone size: .
CDR3 protein: CASSLDGGRRENTEAFF; J gene: TRBJ1-1; V gene: TRBV11-2; clone size: .
CDR3 protein: CASRRKEGSYEQYF; J gene: TRBJ2-7; V gene: TRBV10-2; clone size: few
CDR3 protein: CASSSQTSNTEAFF; J gene: TRBJ1-1; V gene: TRBV7-9; clone size: .
CDR3 protein: CASSQTNRGRDYGYTF; J gene: TRBJ1-2; V gene: TRBV4-2; clone size: .
CDR3 protein: CASSLDTGSNSPLHF; J gene: TRBJ1-6; V gene: TRBV5-1; clone size: .
CDR3 protein: CASRGDTENEQFF; J gene: TRBJ2-1; V gene: TRBV19; clone size: few
CDR3 protein: CASGGSSGRVTDTQYF; J gene: TRBJ2-3; V gene: TRBV5-1; clone size: once
CDR3 protein: CASSTETGTGLKGTEAFF; J gene: TRBJ1-1; V gene: TRBV28; clone size: .
CDR3 protein: CASRPSWGGRTDTQYF; J gene: TRBJ2-3; V gene: TRBV7-2; clone size: .
CDR3 protein: CASSRRTGTDTQYF; J gene: TRBJ2-3; V gene: TRBV5-1; clone size: .
CDR3 protein: CSVGFRAGETQYF; J gene: TRBJ2-5; V gene: TRBV29-1; clone size: .
CDR3 protein: CASSQDEGAGANVLTF; J gene: TRBJ2-6; V gene: TRBV4-2; clone size: once
CDR3 protein: CASSPSRERFGYTF; J gene: TRBJ1-2; V gene: TRBV18; clone size: .
CDR3 protein: CASSMGGHNTEAFF; J gene: TRBJ1-1; V gene: TRBV19; clone size: .
CDR3 protein: CASNSGSYEQYF; J gene: TRBJ2-7; V gene: TRBV2; clone size: few
CDR3 protein: CASSIGNEQFF; J gene: TRBJ2-1; V gene: TRBV19; clone size: .
CDR3 protein: CASSFQGGETQYF; J gene: TRBJ2-5; V gene: TRBV11-3; clone size: .
CDR3 protein: CASSVRMGQANTGELFF; J gene: TRBJ2-2; V gene: TRBV6-1; clone size: .
CDR3 protein: CASSSSDSYEQYF; J gene: TRBJ2-7; V gene: TRBV7-9; clone size: once
CDR3 protein: CASSSWAGRESALHF; J gene: TRBJ1-6; V gene: TRBV27; clone size: .
CDR3 protein: CASRTMSGTRVEQFF; J gene: TRBJ2-1; V gene: TRBV6-5; clone size: .
CDR3 protein: CASRRTGDETQYF; J gene: TRBJ2-5; V gene: TRBV28; clone size: few
CDR3 protein: CASSLTSGELDTQYF; J gene: TRBJ2-3; V gene: TRBV5-1; clone size: .
CDR3 protein: CAISESLILQGGRRRTYEQYF; J gene: TRBJ2-7; V gene: TRBV10-3; clone size: .
CDR3 protein: CASRRGLVNTDTQYF; J gene: TRBJ2-3; V gene: TRBV6-5; clone size: once
CDR3 protein: CASSPQTGQETQYF; J gene: TRBJ2-5; V gene: TRBV7-9; clone size: .
CDR3 protein: CASSLEGTAFF; J gene: TRBJ1-1; V gene: TRBV7-2; clone size: once
CDR3 protein: CASRIGGLQSSYEQYF; J gene: TRBJ2-7; V gene: TRBV28; clone size: once